The TCR beta chain under discussion was sequenced for a study of blood T cell repertoires in COVID-19. For the study at large: The origin of the acute and convalescent COVID-19 samples was the United States, Italy and Spain. T cells, B-cell-depleted T cells, or PBMCs supplied cDNA or gDNA.

Trimming removed 1 base from V and 8 bases from J; junction bases left unmatched: 11. Per the germline V gene, CDR1 is GTSNPN and CDR2 is SVGIG (reference sequence). CDR3 length: 16 residues. Per the original methods: Counts of nucleated cells, estimated from reference gene primer amplification, were obtained. Profiled with immunoSEQ multiplex PCR; TCRdb holds only in-frame clones, not every one. V and J calls and clone size are copied from that table; D and trimming were computed from the DNA. The sample has fewer than 250,000 clones, 75% to 85% seen once. The receptor was derived from a man between 60 and 70 years old with acute or convalescent COVID-19. Sample: peripheral blood. The V and J genes are TRBV30 and TRBJ2-1, with TRBD2 identical over 10 bases. CDR3 residues: CAWSEFRLAGEDEQFF. In DNA form, the CDR3 reads TGTGCCTGGAGTGAGTTCCGGCTAGCGGGAGAAGATGAGCAGTTCTTC.